This T cell receptor (beta chain) was sequenced for a study of T-cell memory formation after mild COVID-19. Overall study context: The two donors had largely donor-specific TCR clusters.

In this sample, this clonotype turned up a few times. Its specificity is not known. TCRdb analysed the 5' RACE reads with MiXCR anew, one entry per CDR3 protein. This sample yields approximately 190,000 distinct CDR3 sequences, of which approximately 20% are seen a single time; roughly 2.3% belongs to the top ten. The V gene lost 6 bases and the J gene lost 6 bases, with 16 bases spanning the gap. Per germline, CDR1 SGHRS and CDR2 YFSETQ. This CDR3 is 13 amino acids long. Whole-study results and caveats: The pre-infection memory compartment contained some responding clones, suggesting cross-reactive memory joined.

Sequences were obtained from PBMCs or a T cell subset sorted from them (not recorded which). This rearrangement joins TRBV5-1 to TRBJ2-7; weak D call: TRBD1 (5 bases). The sequence was collected from an adult woman who had mild COVID-19 (a few samples of this study predate the infection). Cell type and time point are not known. CDR3 region: CASNVNRRGEQYF. CDR3 sequence (DNA): TGCGCCAGCAACGTGAACAGAAGGGGCGAGCAGTACTTC.